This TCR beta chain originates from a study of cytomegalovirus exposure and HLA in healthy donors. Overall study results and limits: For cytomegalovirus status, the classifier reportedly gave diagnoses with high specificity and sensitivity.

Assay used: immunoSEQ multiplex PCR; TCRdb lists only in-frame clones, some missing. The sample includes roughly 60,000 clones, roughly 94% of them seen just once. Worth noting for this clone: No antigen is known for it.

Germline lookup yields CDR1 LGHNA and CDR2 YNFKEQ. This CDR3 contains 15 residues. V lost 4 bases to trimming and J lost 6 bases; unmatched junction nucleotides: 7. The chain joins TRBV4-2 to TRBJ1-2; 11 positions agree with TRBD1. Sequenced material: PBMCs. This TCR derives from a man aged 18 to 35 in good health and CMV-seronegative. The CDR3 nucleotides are TGTGCCAGCAGCCCGTTCGGGACAGGGGGGGATGGCTACACCTTC. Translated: CASSPFGTGGDGYTF.